Following are 5 T cell receptor beta chains from one sample sequenced in a study of T cells in Graves' hyperthyroidism and ophthalmopathy (dated 2019 in TCRdb). The library was generated by multiplex PCR. Sequencing instrument: Illumina HiSeq 2000. Amplification of TCR beta CDR3 regions was carried out from RNA transcripts. For the first round of RT-PCR on the TCR CDR3, the HTBI primer set was used together with the Qiagen OneStep RT-PCR kit. TCRdb reprocessing: public reads trimmed at Q25 with fastp, clones called with MiXCR, in-frame beta chains kept. Each CDR3 protein gets just one entry, which takes the most common genes and DNA from the rows behind it. The table for this sample lists 250,000 to 400,000 distinct CDR3 sequences; approximately 13% of them were counted only once. Clones ranked in the top ten supply around 32% of the sample. The material sequenced was blood. These receptors came from a woman aged 40-49 years with Graves' ophthalmopathy.

This CDR3 reads CASSLDLQGNQPQHF. The CDR3 DNA follows: TGTGCCAGCAGCTTGGATTTACAGGGAAATCAGCCCCAGCATTTT. The chain links TRBV5-8 to TRBJ1-5, with D tentatively TRBD1 (6 bases). Trimming cost V 0 bases and J 4 bases, with 11 bases left between them. Germline lookup yields CDR1 SGHTS and CDR2 YDEGEE. This CDR3 is 15 amino acids long.

This clonotype appeared many times. The chain is built from TRBV6-5 and TRBJ1-1; TRBD1 matches at 7 bases. Germline CDR1 is MNHEY and CDR2 is SVGAGI. Trimming removed 0 bases from V and 2 bases from J; junction bases left unmatched: 6. This CDR3 contains 16 residues. Here the CDR3 DNA reads TGTGCCAGCAGTTACTCAATACAGGGGCTCAACACTGAAGCTTTCTTT. This codes for CASSYSIQGLNTEAFF.

This clonotype has a count of ten or more. The rearrangement joins TRBV24-1 to TRBJ2-5; TRBD1 agrees at 7 bases. The V gene's germline CDR1 is KGHDR and CDR2 SFDVKD. V lost 4 bases and J lost 5; bases outside the gene matches: 6. The CDR3 runs to 14 residues. The CDR3 DNA reads as TGTGCCACCAGTGAGGGGACAGTCTGGGAGACCCAGTACTTC. Translating it yields CATSEGTVWETQYF.

At least ten counts were recorded for this clonotype. This chain joins TRBV6-6 and TRBJ1-2; D remains unclear. Trimming removed 0 bases from V and 2 bases from J, with 10 bases in between. CDR3 length equals 15 residues. The V gene's germline CDR1 is MNHNY and CDR2 SVGAGI (reference sequence). This CDR3 is CASSYSRAGNYGYTF. The CDR3, as DNA: TGTGCCAGCAGTTACTCGAGGGCCGGGAACTATGGCTACACCTTC.

This clonotype was seen many times. This chain uses TRBV12-3 or TRBV12-4 with TRBJ2-7, with 8 bases lining up with TRBD2. J lost 5 bases, V lost 2 bases, and 5 bases had no gene match. CDR3 size: 14 residues. The CDR3: CASSLRGGPHEQYF. For the CDR3, the DNA is TGTGCCAGCAGTTTACGGGGGGGGCCCCACGAGCAGTACTTC.